This TCR beta chain was captured in a study of response to subunit inactivated influenza vaccine. Via MiXCR, TCRdb re-called the RT-PCR reads, giving one row per CDR3 protein. The sample has about 180,000 distinct CDR3 sequences, around 9.2% seen once. The sample holds many counts of this clonotype. Its antigen is undetermined. Germline CDR1 reads DFQATT; CDR2 reads SNEGSKA (reference sequence). The J segment lost 3 bases and the V segment lost 4 bases, leaving 1 base of the junction unmatched. The CDR3 is made up of 12 amino acids. The study's findings and limits: Few additional T cells are recruited per seasonal influenza vaccination, authors suggested.

The material sequenced was non-naive T cells sorted from PBMCs, taken on the day of vaccination. The chain joins TRBV20-1 to TRBJ1-1; 8 bases fit TRBD1. The TCR originated in a man over 45 who received an inactivated influenza vaccine. CDR3 sequence (DNA): TGCAGTGCTACGGACAGGGACACTGAAGCTTTCTTT. Amino acid sequence: CSATDRDTEAFF.